This TCR beta chain was sequenced in a study of blood T cells in healthy people across ages. This CDR3 spans 18 amino acids. Germline V gene lookup returns CDR1 LGHNA and CDR2 YNFKEQ. V lost 4 bases to trimming and J lost 0 bases; unmatched junction nucleotides: 6. Donors ranged from 6 to 90 years old and were healthy Caucasians in Russia. The use of a sample-barcoded 5' primer and a J-beta primer mix characterized a second PCR of roughly 6 to 12 cycles. In TCRdb, the 5' RACE reads were re-called with MiXCR into one record per CDR3 protein. The data contain about 1.1 million distinct CDR3 sequences, 30% to 40% of them seen just once; the ten biggest clones take up roughly 14%.

Sequenced material: blood. The TCR comes from a man aged 18 to 35 in good health. The rearrangement joins TRBV4-2 to TRBJ2-2; 12 nucleotides align to TRBD2. Here the CDR3 DNA reads TGTGCCAGCAGCCCCCAACTAGCGGGGGGCCCGAACACCGGGGAGCTGTTTTTT. Its translation: CASSPQLAGGPNTGELFF.